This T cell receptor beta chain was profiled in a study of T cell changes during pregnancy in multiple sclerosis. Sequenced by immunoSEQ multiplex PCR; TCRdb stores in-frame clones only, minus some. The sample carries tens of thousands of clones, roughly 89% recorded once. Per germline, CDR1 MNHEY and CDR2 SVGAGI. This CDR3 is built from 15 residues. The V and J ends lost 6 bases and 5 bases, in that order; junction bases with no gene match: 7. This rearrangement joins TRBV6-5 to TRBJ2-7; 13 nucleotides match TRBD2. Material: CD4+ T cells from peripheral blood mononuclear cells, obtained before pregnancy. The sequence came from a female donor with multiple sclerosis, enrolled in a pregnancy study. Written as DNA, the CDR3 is TGTGCCAGCAGGTCACTAGCGGGGGGGCCCCACGAGCAGTACTTC. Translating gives CASRSLAGGPHEQYF.